This TCR beta chain was found in a study of T cell repertoires in cytomegalovirus infection. Findings of the study overall: Clonotypes of TCR beta that were HLA-C-restricted and CMV-specific dominated the ex vivo response.

Many counts were recorded for this clonotype. Its antigen is as yet unknown. Germline CDR1 and CDR2: SGHTA and FQGTGA. The junction had 14 bases not matched to a gene; V was cut back by 5 bases and J by 7 bases. This CDR3 region has 17 residues. One entry per CDR3 protein, called by TCRdb with MiXCR from the reads. Of more than 250,000 distinct CDR3 sequences listed, approximately 14% are singletons. This clonotype originated in a human donor in good health (CMV status not recorded). Some clones in this sample may be carry-over from other donors' samples. Input material: PBMCs. This chain uses TRBV7-3 with TRBJ2-1; 10 bases are a match to TRBD2. This CDR3 reads CASSHRTGLAGVNEQFF. CDR3 in DNA: TGTGCCAGCAGCCACAGGACGGGCCTAGCGGGAGTAAATGAGCAGTTCTTC.